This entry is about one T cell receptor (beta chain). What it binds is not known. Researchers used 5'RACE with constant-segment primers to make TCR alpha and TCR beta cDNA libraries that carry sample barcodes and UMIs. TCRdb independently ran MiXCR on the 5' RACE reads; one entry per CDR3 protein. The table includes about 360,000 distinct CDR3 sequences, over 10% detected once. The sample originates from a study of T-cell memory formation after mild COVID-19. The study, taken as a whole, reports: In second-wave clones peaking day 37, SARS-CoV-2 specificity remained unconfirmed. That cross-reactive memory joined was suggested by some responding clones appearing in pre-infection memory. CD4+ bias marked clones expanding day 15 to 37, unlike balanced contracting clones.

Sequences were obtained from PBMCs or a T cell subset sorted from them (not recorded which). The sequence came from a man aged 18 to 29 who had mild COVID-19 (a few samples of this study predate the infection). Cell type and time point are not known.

The CDR3 nucleotides are TGTGCCAGCAGCCCGGGACAGAAGAACACTGAAGCTTTCTTT. It codes for CASSPGQKNTEAFF. V and J are TRBV7-9 and TRBJ1-1; 7 bases fit TRBD1. This CDR3 spans 14 amino acids. V lost 5 bases to trimming and J lost 1 base; unmatched junction nucleotides: 4. Germline-derived CDR1 and CDR2 are SEHNR and FQNEAQ (reference sequence).